This entry lists 31 T cell receptor beta chains sequenced from one sample in a study of cytomegalovirus exposure and HLA in healthy donors (TCRdb year 2017). Library prep was done by the immunoSEQ multiplex PCR assay. A mixture of 60 forward primers for TCR Vbeta segments and 13 reverse primers for TCR Jbeta segments was used in the multiplex PCR. Held by TCRdb, this immuneACCESS table contains in-frame sequences only and omits some clones. Under half of the omission traces to an unresolved V gene where checked; the cause of the rest is unknown. Per the sample table, the count is some 140,000 clones. The ten largest make up less than 2% of the sample. Sequenced sample: PBMCs. These receptors came from a woman aged 40-49 years in good health and CMV-seronegative.

The genes are TRBV6-6 and TRBJ1-4; no firm D call. This CDR3 has 14 residues. Germline assignment: CDR1 MNHNY and CDR2 SVGAGI (reference sequence). Trimming left V 2 bases short and J 8 bases short, with 12 bases between. The DNA for the CDR3 is TGTGCCAGCAGTTACGAAAAATCGGGGGAAAAACTGTTTTTT. The encoded protein is CASSYEKSGEKLFF.

This sequence joins TRBV6-5 and TRBJ1-1, with D perhaps TRBD1 (5 bases). The germline V gene encodes CDR1 MNHEY and CDR2 SVGAGI. Trimming cost V 2 bases and J 0 bases, with 13 bases left between them. CDR3 length: 16 amino acids. CDR3 coding DNA: TGTGCCAGCAGTTACACCCCGGGGGGAATGAACACTGAAGCTTTCTTT. Translated, it gives CASSYTPGGMNTEAFF.

This rearrangement joins TRBV5-5 to TRBJ1-4, with D tentatively TRBD1 (6 bases). V was pared by 2 bases and J by 8 bases, with 7 bases between. Germline CDR1 reads SGHKS; CDR2 reads YYEKEE (reference sequence). This CDR3 contains 12 residues. The CDR3 loop reads CASSLQGEKLFF. DNA of the CDR3: TGTGCCAGCAGCTTACAGGGAGAAAAACTGTTTTTT.

The chain employs TRBV11-2 and TRBJ1-1, with unresolved D. V lost 3 bases and J lost 0, with 8 bases in between. CDR3 size: 14 residues. Germline values: CDR1 SGHAT, CDR2 FQNNGV. Here the CDR3 DNA reads TGTGCCAGCAGCTTGGGAGGGATGAACACTGAAGCTTTCTTT. It encodes CASSLGGMNTEAFF. Based on the CDR3 plus reference TRBV11-2 and TRBJ1-1, the full variable domain is EAGVAQSPRYKIIEKRQSVAFWCNPISGHATLYWYQQILGQGPKLLIQFQNNGVVDDSQLPKDRFSAERLKGVDSTLKIQPAKLEDSAVYLCASSLGGMNTEAFFGQGTRLTVV.

The chain recombines TRBV28 with TRBJ2-2, with 10 positions matching TRBD2. Germline lookup yields CDR1 MDHEN and CDR2 SYDVKM. The CDR3 is 15 residues long. The CDR3 sequence: CAGASGGQNTGELFF. In nucleotides, the CDR3 is TGTGCGGGGGCTAGCGGGGGCCAGAACACCGGGGAGCTGTTTTTT.

The J gene is TRBJ2-3, the V gene TRBV7-9; tentative D call: TRBD1 (5 bases). The CDR3 runs to 13 residues. Germline V gene data show CDR1 as SEHNR and CDR2 as FQNEAQ (reference sequence). V was trimmed by 5 bases and J by 6 bases, leaving 12 bases between them. The CDR3 spells CASSVRQIDTQYF. Here the CDR3 DNA reads TGTGCCAGCAGCGTAAGACAGATCGATACGCAGTATTTT.

J is TRBJ1-4 and V is TRBV5-1; D is perhaps TRBD1 (5 bases). Germline V CDR1 and CDR2: SGHRS, YFSETQ. Trimming shortened V by 3 bases and J by 5 bases, and 11 bases separated the two germline ends. This CDR3 region has 14 residues. CDR3 amino acids: CASSYGALNEKLFF. In DNA form, the CDR3 reads TGCGCCAGCAGCTATGGGGCCCTCAATGAAAAACTGTTTTTT.

This chain links TRBV5-1 with TRBJ2-7, with TRBD1 as a possible D gene (5 bases). CDR1 is SGHRS, CDR2 YFSETQ, per germline. The CDR3 is made up of 12 amino acids. V lost 4 bases and J lost 6, with 11 bases in between. In nucleotides, the CDR3 is TGCGCCAGCAGCCCTTCCCAGGGCGAGCAGTACTTC. This gives the protein CASSPSQGEQYF.

The chain employs TRBV28 and TRBJ1-2; TRBD1 agrees at 7 bases. With V trimmed by 6 bases and J by 7 bases, 8 bases remained unmatched. CDR1 MDHEN and CDR2 SYDVKM come from the germline V gene. The length of the CDR3 is 13 residues. This CDR3 is CASRVTGDFGYTF. The CDR3 bases are TGTGCCAGCAGAGTTACAGGGGACTTTGGCTACACCTTC.

This sequence joins TRBV5-1 and TRBJ1-6, with D possibly matching TRBD1 (5 bases). The CDR3 is 15 residues long. The germline V gene encodes CDR1 SGHRS and CDR2 YFSETQ. Trimming removed 2 bases from V and 8 bases from J, with 14 bases in between. The CDR3 DNA follows: TGCGCCAGCAGCTTTGGGGGACTATCGGATTCACCCCTCCACTTT. It yields the protein CASSFGGLSDSPLHF.

The genes are TRBV4-3 and TRBJ2-1; 8 bases fit TRBD2. V shed 4 bases and J 7 bases; nucleotides not matched to a gene: 6. CDR3 length equals 14 residues. In germline, CDR1 is LGHNA, CDR2 YSLEER. The CDR3 sequence: CASSLGLAINEQFF. The CDR3 DNA sequence: TGCGCCAGCAGCCTCGGACTAGCTATAAATGAGCAGTTCTTC.

V and J are TRBV5-1 and TRBJ1-2; TRBD1 might be the D (5 bases). CDR1 and CDR2 from the germline V gene are SGHRS and YFSETQ. The CDR3 extends over 14 amino acids. Deletions cut 0 bases from V and 8 bases from J, with 14 bases between. The CDR3 here is CASSLGDSSAGYTF. The CDR3 DNA sequence: TGCGCCAGCAGCTTGGGGGACTCCTCCGCGGGCTACACCTTC.

This chain connects TRBV10-3 to TRBJ1-2; D possibly corresponds to TRBD1 (6 bases). CDR1 ENHRY and CDR2 SYGVKD come from the germline V gene. This CDR3 is built from 12 residues. V lost 2 bases to trimming and J lost 10 bases, with 11 bases between them. CDR3 residues: CAISETDSFYTF. The DNA of the CDR3 is TGTGCCATCAGTGAGACGGACAGCTTCTACACCTTC.

The rearrangement links TRBV10-3 to TRBJ2-1; D is perhaps TRBD2 (6 bases). Trimming took 6 bases from V and 1 from J, leaving 16 bases between them. This CDR3 contains 16 residues. Germline-derived CDR1 and CDR2 are ENHRY and SYGVKD. The DNA of the CDR3 is TGTGCCATCAGCCCGGGACTTGTTGTTTCCTACAATGAGCAGTTCTTC. Residues: CAISPGLVVSYNEQFF.

The genes are TRBV9 and TRBJ1-4; 8 bases line up with TRBD1. CDR1 and CDR2 (germline): SGDLS, YYNGEE. The CDR3 sequence is 14 residues long. The V segment lost 6 bases and the J segment 4 bases; nucleotides outside the gene matches: 5. This CDR3 is CASTLGQDNEKLFF. For the CDR3, the DNA is TGTGCCAGCACCCTGGGACAGGATAATGAAAAACTGTTTTTT.

The rearrangement uses TRBV5-8 and TRBJ1-1, with TRBD1 as a possible D gene (6 bases). Germline assignment: CDR1 SGHTS and CDR2 YDEGEE. With 3 bases removed from V and 3 bases from J, the gap between germline ends came to 9 bases. This CDR3 has 13 amino acids. Here the CDR3 reads CASSWPGDTEAFF. In DNA form, the CDR3 reads TGTGCCAGCAGCTGGCCAGGGGACACTGAAGCTTTCTTT.

The V gene is TRBV7-9, the J gene TRBJ2-5, with D perhaps matching TRBD2 (6 bases). CDR3 length: 14 amino acids. V dropped 3 bases and J dropped 1 base, with 9 bases sitting between them. The V gene's germline CDR1 is SEHNR and CDR2 FQNEAQ (reference sequence). The DNA of the CDR3 is TGTGCCAGCAGCTTCGCGGGGAGCCAAGAGACCCAGTACTTC. It translates to CASSFAGSQETQYF.

This rearrangement joins TRBV2 to TRBJ2-5; 7 bases fit TRBD1. The germline gives CDR1 SNHLY, CDR2 FYNNEI. The CDR3 length is 14 residues. V shed 3 bases, J shed 3 bases, and the junction held 4 bases outside the gene matches. The CDR3 coding sequence is TGTGCCAGCAGTGACGACAGGGACAAAGAGACCCAGTACTTC. Amino acids: CASSDDRDKETQYF.

This rearrangement joins TRBV6-1 to TRBJ2-5, with D perhaps TRBD1 (5 bases). Trimming took off 6 bases at V and 5 bases at J, with 16 bases between the two ends. The length of the CDR3 is 14 residues. CDR1 MNHNS and CDR2 SASEGT come from the germline V gene. CDR3 in amino acids: CASRGAGSGETQYF. The CDR3 DNA reads TGTGCCAGCAGAGGGGCAGGGTCTGGGGAGACCCAGTACTTC.

V gene TRBV7-2 combines with J gene TRBJ2-7, with 9 positions matching TRBD1. The CDR3 loop spans 15 amino acids. Germline CDR1 reads SGHTA; CDR2 reads FQGNSA. After removal of 5 bases from V and 11 bases from J, the junction contained 16 bases not matched to a gene. DNA of the CDR3: TGTGCCAGCAGCCAATATGGGACAGGGTCTAGCCCCGAGTACTTC. The encoded protein is CASSQYGTGSSPEYF.

This rearrangement joins TRBV6-1 to TRBJ1-5, with D tentatively TRBD1 (5 bases). V gave up 2 bases and J gave up 2 bases, with 10 bases separating them. The CDR3 covers 15 residues. Germline assignment: CDR1 MNHNS and CDR2 SASEGT. CDR3 loop: CASSEPGYGNQPQHF. The CDR3 region has the DNA TGTGCCAGCAGTGAACCAGGGTACGGCAATCAGCCCCAGCATTTT.

The chain employs TRBV7-2 and TRBJ1-1, with 10 bases matching TRBD1. Germline V gene sequence: CDR1 SGHTA, CDR2 FQGNSA. The CDR3 has 13 residues. V lost 5 bases, J lost 10 bases, and 7 bases stayed unmatched. The CDR3: CASSPRQGAIAFF. The CDR3 region has the DNA TGTGCCAGCAGCCCTAGACAGGGGGCCATAGCTTTCTTT.

The chain uses TRBV23-1 and TRBJ1-6, with D possibly TRBD1 on 6 matching bases. TRBV23-1 counts as an open reading frame of uncertain function. V was trimmed by 0 bases and J by 8 bases, leaving 14 bases between them. The CDR3 runs to 16 residues. The CDR3 reads CASSQSGARGDSPLHF. CDR3 nucleotides: TGCGCCAGCAGTCAATCGGGGGCCAGGGGTGATTCACCCCTCCACTTT.

The rearrangement links TRBV11-2 to TRBJ1-2; 8 bases line up with TRBD1. CDR1 is SGHAT and CDR2 is FQNNGV in the germline V gene. Losses at the gene ends were 7 bases for V and 2 bases for J; bases not matched to a gene: 9. The CDR3 has 15 amino acids. CDR3: CASTPGGQVNYGYTF. CDR3 sequence (DNA): TGTGCCAGCACCCCAGGGGGACAGGTCAACTATGGCTACACCTTC.

The rearrangement joins TRBV6-5 to TRBJ2-2; D remains ambiguous. Germline-derived CDR1 and CDR2 are MNHEY and SVGAGI. Trimming took off 2 bases at V and 2 bases at J, with 12 bases between the two ends. CDR3 length equals 16 residues. The CDR3 DNA follows: TGTGCCAGCAGTTACAGGCAGAGGCCAAACACCGGGGAGCTGTTTTTT. It specifies CASSYRQRPNTGELFF.

V gene TRBV7-3 combines with J gene TRBJ1-2, with D possibly matching TRBD1 (6 bases). The V end was cut by 0 bases, the J end by 7 bases, with 18 bases between. This CDR3 region has 16 residues. Germline values: CDR1 SGHTA, CDR2 FQGTGA. The CDR3 here is CASSLTEGGGQGGYTF. The CDR3 coding sequence is TGTGCCAGCAGCTTAACGGAAGGCGGGGGCCAGGGTGGCTACACCTTC.

The rearrangement joins TRBV5-6 to TRBJ1-5; TRBD1 might be the D (6 bases). The V and J ends lost 2 bases and 2 bases respectively, with 14 bases between them. This CDR3 has 16 amino acids. Germline V CDR1 and CDR2: SGHDT, YYEEEE. This CDR3 reads CASSFMTGRGNQPQHF. The CDR3 nucleotides read TGTGCCAGCAGCTTCATGACAGGTAGGGGCAATCAGCCCCAGCATTTT.

V gene TRBV2 combines with J gene TRBJ2-3, with 8 bases matching TRBD2. Looked up from germline, CDR1 is SNHLY and CDR2 is FYNNEI. The CDR3 has 19 residues. The junction had 17 bases not matched to a gene; V was cut back by 6 bases and J by 0 bases. CDR3 in amino acids: CASRNKLTSGTSSTDTQYF. CDR3 DNA: TGTGCCAGCAGGAATAAACTAACTAGCGGAACCTCTAGCACAGATACGCAGTATTTT.

The V gene is TRBV4-2, the J gene TRBJ1-4; 9 positions match TRBD1. The germline CDR1 and CDR2 sequences are LGHNA and YNFKEQ. The junction had 9 bases not matched to a gene; V was cut back by 1 base and J by 0 bases. This CDR3 has 19 amino acids. CDR3 in amino acids: CASSQAQTGGGTTNEKLFF. The CDR3 nucleotides are TGTGCCAGCAGCCAAGCACAGACAGGGGGAGGAACAACTAATGAAAAACTGTTTTTT.

The chain joins TRBV7-9 to TRBJ1-4, with 7 positions matching TRBD1. Trimming at V came to 5 bases and at J to 6 bases, leaving 9 bases not matched to a gene. Germline V gene data show CDR1 as SEHNR and CDR2 as FQNEAQ (reference sequence). CDR3 size: 15 residues. This CDR3 reads CASSPGQVGDEKLFF. The CDR3 nucleotides read TGTGCCAGCAGCCCTGGACAGGTTGGAGATGAAAAACTGTTTTTT.

The chain combines TRBV6-1 with TRBJ1-1; a possible D gene is TRBD1 (5 bases). The germline CDR1 and CDR2 sequences are MNHNS and SASEGT. There are 13 residues in the CDR3. V lost 7 bases, J lost 1 base, and 10 bases lay in between. The CDR3 loop is CASTATGNTEAFF. CDR3 coding DNA: TGTGCCAGCACGGCTACAGGGAACACTGAAGCTTTCTTT.